Below are 5 T cell receptor beta chains sequenced from a single sample in a study of T cell changes during pregnancy in multiple sclerosis. Data came from immunoSEQ multiplex PCR; TCRdb stores just in-frame clones and leaves some out. The sample carries under 65,000 clones, 80% to 95% recorded once. This sample comprised CD4+ T cells from peripheral blood mononuclear cells, obtained in the third trimester of pregnancy. Every receptor here comes from a female donor with multiple sclerosis, enrolled in a pregnancy study.

V is TRBV25-1 and J is TRBJ2-7; D gene ambiguous. CDR1 and CDR2 (germline): MGHDK, SYGVNS. V lost 7 bases and J 2 bases, leaving 15 bases between the germline ends. The CDR3 has 14 amino acids. CDR3 amino acids: CASKETRPPYEQYF. CDR3 coding DNA: TGTGCCAGCAAAGAGACACGGCCCCCCTACGAGCAGTACTTC.

V gene TRBV4-2 combines with J gene TRBJ2-3; TRBD2 is a possible D gene (5 bases). Germline CDR1 reads LGHNA; CDR2 reads YNFKEQ. This CDR3 has 17 amino acids. Trimming shortened V by 4 bases and J by 1 base, and 18 bases separated the two germline ends. In nucleotides, the CDR3 is TGTGCCAGCAGCCGTTACTTGGAGGCGCGGGGCACAGATACGCAGTATTTT. As protein: CASSRYLEARGTDTQYF.

The chain links TRBV10-1 to TRBJ1-1; TRBD1 might be the D (6 bases). CDR1 WNHNN and CDR2 SYGVQD come from the germline V gene (reference sequence). With 3 bases removed from V and 0 bases from J, the gap between germline ends came to 14 bases. CDR3 length equals 16 residues. CDR3 loop: CASSDSGGRMNTEAFF. DNA for the CDR3: TGCGCCAGCAGTGACTCCGGGGGGCGGATGAACACTGAAGCTTTCTTT.

The genes are TRBV7-9 and TRBJ2-5; D ambiguous. Germline V CDR1 and CDR2: SEHNR, FQNEAQ (reference sequence). V was trimmed by 4 bases and J by 0 bases, leaving 9 bases between them. The CDR3 extends over 14 amino acids. The CDR3 loop reads CASSSQLYQETQYF. CDR3 bases: TGTGCCAGCAGCTCCCAACTGTACCAAGAGACCCAGTACTTC.

The chain combines TRBV14 with TRBJ2-6; D remains unclear. Deletions cut 1 base from V and 2 bases from J, with 3 bases between. Germline-derived CDR1 and CDR2 are SGHDN and FVKESK. The CDR3 runs 14 residues. The chain's CDR3 is CASSQVTGANVLTF. The CDR3 nucleotides read TGTGCCAGCAGCCAAGTAACTGGGGCCAACGTCCTGACTTTC.